These 5 T cell receptor beta chains came from one sample sequenced in a study of T cell repertoires in cytomegalovirus infection (dated by TCRdb to between 2018 and 2020). The data were produced on an Illumina HiSeq 1500. TCRdb took the public reads, trimmed them with fastp at Q25, ran MiXCR for clone calling and kept in-frame beta chains. Every distinct CDR3 protein forms one entry, paired with its most common genes and DNA. This sample comprises approximately 630,000 distinct CDR3 sequences, around 24% of them detected only once. The top ten constitute under 8.5% of the sample. The sequenced material came from CD8+ T cells from PBMCs. These receptor sequences come from a human donor in good health (CMV status not recorded). Some clones in this sample may be carry-over from other donors' samples.

Turning to this clonotype: One base away lies a much larger clone, so this may be a sequencing read error. V usage is TRBV6-8 and J usage is TRBJ1-2; D unclear. The CDR3 covers 12 residues. From germline, CDR1 is MNHGY and CDR2 SAAAGT. The chain's CDR3 is CASKEDGDGNTF. The CDR3 DNA sequence: TGTGCCAGCAAGGAAGACGGGGATGGCAACACCTTC.

The chain recombines TRBV20-1 with TRBJ2-5; TRBD2 is a possible D gene (6 bases). Trimming removed 3 bases from V and 5 bases from J, with 19 bases in between. The CDR3 is 15 residues long. The germline V gene encodes CDR1 DFQATT and CDR2 SNEGSKA (reference sequence). Here the CDR3 reads CSASARELRGETQYF. In nucleotides, the CDR3 is TGCAGTGCTAGCGCGAGGGAATTACGGGGGGAGACCCAGTACTTC.

The gene calls are TRBV20-1 and TRBJ2-1; D might be TRBD1 (5 bases). CDR1 and CDR2 (germline): DFQATT, SNEGSKA (reference sequence). V was cut by 5 bases and J by 0 bases, with 29 bases left in between. The CDR3 is 20 residues long. The CDR3 coding sequence is TGCAGTGCTCCCCTCCAGGGAATCTCACCCCACTTGAGCTCCTACAATGAGCAGTTCTTC. Its protein is CSAPLQGISPHLSSYNEQFF.

This clonotype showed up just a few times. V usage is TRBV28 and J usage is TRBJ2-2, with TRBD2 matching over 7 bases. The CDR3 is 17 amino acids. Germline V lookup: CDR1 MDHEN, CDR2 SYDVKM. After removal of 4 bases from V and 1 base from J, the junction contained 9 bases not matched to a gene. The DNA for the CDR3 is TGTGCCAGCAGTTCGCGAGGACGGGGGGTGAACACCGGGGAGCTGTTTTTT. It is translated as CASSSRGRGVNTGELFF.

This clonotype showed up many times. V is TRBV6-5 and J is TRBJ2-7, with TRBD1 as a possible D gene (5 bases). CDR1 and CDR2 (germline): MNHEY, SVGAGI. Trimming removed 5 bases at V and 3 bases at J, with 8 bases between. The CDR3 contains 12 residues. CDR3 loop: CASSPGFYEQYF. DNA of the CDR3: TGTGCCAGCAGTCCAGGGTTCTACGAGCAGTACTTC.